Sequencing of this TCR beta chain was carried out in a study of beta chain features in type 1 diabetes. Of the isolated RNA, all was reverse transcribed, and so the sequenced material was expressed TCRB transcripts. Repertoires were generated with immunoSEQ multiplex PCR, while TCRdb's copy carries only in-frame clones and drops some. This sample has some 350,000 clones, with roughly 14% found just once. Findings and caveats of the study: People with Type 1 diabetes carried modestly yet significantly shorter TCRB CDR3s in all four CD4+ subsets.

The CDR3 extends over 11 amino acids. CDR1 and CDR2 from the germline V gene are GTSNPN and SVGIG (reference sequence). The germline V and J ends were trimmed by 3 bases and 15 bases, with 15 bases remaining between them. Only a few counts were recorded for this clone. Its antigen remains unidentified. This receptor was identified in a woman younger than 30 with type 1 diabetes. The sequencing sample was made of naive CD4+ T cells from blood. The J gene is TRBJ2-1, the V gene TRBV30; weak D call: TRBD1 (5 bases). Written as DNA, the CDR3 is TGTGCCTGGAGCGGCGGACAAAAGAGGTTCTTC. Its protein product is CAWSGGQKRFF.